This T cell receptor beta chain was observed in a study of cytomegalovirus exposure and HLA in healthy donors. General study points: Later on, a genetic analysis was performed. It linked a missense variant in DCLRE1C with V- and J-gene trimming of TCR beta. The study carried out a later analysis of TCR beta sequences. It associated 15,000 to 20,000 of them with specific HLA alleles at a false discovery rate of 0.05.

PCR involved 60 Vbeta and 13 Jbeta primers. Assay: immunoSEQ multiplex PCR; the TCRdb copy retains only in-frame clones and omits some. The repertoire holds about 160,000 clones, with around 79% as singletons. J gave up 9 bases and V 5 bases, and 12 bases lay outside the gene matches. The germline V gene has CDR1 SEHNR and CDR2 FQNEAQ (reference sequence). The CDR3 is 14 residues long. A remark on this clone: Its cognate antigen is unknown.

The chain couples TRBV7-9 to TRBJ2-7; 8 bases fit TRBD2. The source is a human donor in good health. Sequenced material: PBMCs. CDR3 nucleotides: TGTGCCAGCAGCCTACAGCGGGGGACTACGGGGCAGTACTTC. It yields the protein CASSLQRGTTGQYF.